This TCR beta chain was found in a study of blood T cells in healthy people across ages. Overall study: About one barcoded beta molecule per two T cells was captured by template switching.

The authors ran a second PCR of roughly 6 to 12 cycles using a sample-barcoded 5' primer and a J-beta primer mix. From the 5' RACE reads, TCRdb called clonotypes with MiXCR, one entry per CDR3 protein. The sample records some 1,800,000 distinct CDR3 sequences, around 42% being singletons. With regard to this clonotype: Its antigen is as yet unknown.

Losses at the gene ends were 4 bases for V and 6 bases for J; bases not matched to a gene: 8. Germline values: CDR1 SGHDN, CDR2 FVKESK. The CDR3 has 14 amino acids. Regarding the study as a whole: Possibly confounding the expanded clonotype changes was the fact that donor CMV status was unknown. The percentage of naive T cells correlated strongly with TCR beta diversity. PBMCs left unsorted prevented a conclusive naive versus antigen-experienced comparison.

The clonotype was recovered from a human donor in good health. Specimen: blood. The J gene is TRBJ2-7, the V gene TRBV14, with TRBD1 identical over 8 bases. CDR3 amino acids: CASSPWTGSVEQYF. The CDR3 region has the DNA TGTGCCAGCAGCCCTTGGACAGGGTCCGTCGAGCAGTACTTC.